This T cell receptor (beta chain) was documented in a study of cytomegalovirus exposure and HLA in healthy donors. Across the study: As an earlier analysis found, around 200 million T cells yielded 117 million unique TCR beta sequences.

PCR primers comprised 60 Vbeta and 13 Jbeta primers. The table came from immunoSEQ multiplex PCR; TCRdb's copy has only in-frame clones and leaves some out. Of approximately 83,000 clones in the sample, around 81% were seen once. Regarding this clone: Its antigen remains unknown.

Study outcomes and limitations: There were some public TCRs occurring in many donors, but most TCR sequences were rare. An ancestry cluster, one associated with Asian ancestry, reportedly showed fewer N-insertions than the roughly 700-donor mean in a later analysis. Later analysis associated a missense DCLRE1C variant with TCR beta V- and J-gene trimming.

Sequencing was carried out using PBMCs. The TCR was taken from a man aged 18 to 29 in good health and CMV-seronegative.

CDR3 nucleotide sequence: TGTGCCAGCAACGGCGGGGGGCACTACGAGCAGTACTTC. It encodes CASNGGGHYEQYF. The V call is TRBV9, the J call TRBJ2-5; 8 nucleotides agree with TRBD2. The tail of the sequence fits TRBJ2-7 better, so the J call may be wrong. CDR1 is SGDLS and CDR2 is YYNGEE in the germline V gene. This CDR3 comprises 13 residues.